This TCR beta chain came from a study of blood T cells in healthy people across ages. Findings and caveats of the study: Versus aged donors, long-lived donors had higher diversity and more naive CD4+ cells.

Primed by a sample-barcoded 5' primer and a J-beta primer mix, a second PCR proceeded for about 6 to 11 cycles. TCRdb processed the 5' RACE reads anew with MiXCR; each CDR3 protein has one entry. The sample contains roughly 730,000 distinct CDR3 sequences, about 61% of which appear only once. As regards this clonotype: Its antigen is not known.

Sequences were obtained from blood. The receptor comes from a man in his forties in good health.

The CDR3 here is CASSFDSQIGETQYF. CDR3 in DNA: TGTGCCAGCAGCTTCGACTCTCAAATAGGGGAGACCCAGTACTTC. This chain connects TRBV7-2 to TRBJ2-5, with D uncertain. V lost 3 bases, J lost 5 bases, and 16 bases lay in between. Germline V gene data show CDR1 as SGHTA and CDR2 as FQGNSA. The CDR3 is 15 amino acids.